The source of this T cell receptor beta chain is a study of tumor and adjacent non-tumor tissue in lung cancer. Study results and caveats: Significantly higher TCR diversity was found in tumor than normal lung. Shorter survival was associated with higher TCR diversity in tumors.

Three rounds of nested PCR, following a modified ARM-PCR protocol, produced the TCRbeta library. Each CDR3 protein is one row after TCRdb ran MiXCR on the multiplex PCR reads. The data show 75,000 to 95,000 distinct CDR3 sequences, roughly 66% seen once. The template was RNA from unsorted bulk tissue. Germline lookup yields CDR1 SGHNT and CDR2 YYREEE (reference sequence). The length of the CDR3 is 16 residues. About this clonotype: The antigen remains unidentified. At one end the junction does not follow the germline gene, possibly because of a read error.

The source is a man aged 60-69 years with non-small cell lung cancer. This chain uses TRBV5-4 with TRBJ2-3; a weak D match, TRBD1 (6 bases). The sequenced material came from lung tumor tissue. The CDR3 is CASSLARDTTADTQYF. The CDR3 bases are TGTGCTAGCAGCTTGGCCCGGGACACAACTGCAGATACGCAGTATTTT.